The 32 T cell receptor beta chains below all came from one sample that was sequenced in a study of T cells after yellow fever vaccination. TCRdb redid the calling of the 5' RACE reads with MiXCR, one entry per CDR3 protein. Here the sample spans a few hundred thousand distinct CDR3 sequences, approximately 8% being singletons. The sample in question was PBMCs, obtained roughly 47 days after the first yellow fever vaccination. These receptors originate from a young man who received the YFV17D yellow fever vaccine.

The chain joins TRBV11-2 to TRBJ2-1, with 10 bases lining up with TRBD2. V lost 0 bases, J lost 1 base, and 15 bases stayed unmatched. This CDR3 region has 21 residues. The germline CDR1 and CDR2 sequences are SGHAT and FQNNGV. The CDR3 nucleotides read TGTGCCAGCAGCTTAGATAATTGGAGCCTTCAGCGGGGGGGTTCCTACAATGAGCAGTTCTTC. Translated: CASSLDNWSLQRGGSYNEQFF.

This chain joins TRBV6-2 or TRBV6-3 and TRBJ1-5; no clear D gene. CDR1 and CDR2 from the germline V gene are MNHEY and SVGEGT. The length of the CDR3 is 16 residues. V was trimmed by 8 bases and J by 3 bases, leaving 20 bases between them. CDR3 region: CASSKARPPLNQPQHF. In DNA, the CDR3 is TGTGCCAGCTCCAAGGCGCGGCCTCCCCTCAATCAGCCCCAGCATTTT.

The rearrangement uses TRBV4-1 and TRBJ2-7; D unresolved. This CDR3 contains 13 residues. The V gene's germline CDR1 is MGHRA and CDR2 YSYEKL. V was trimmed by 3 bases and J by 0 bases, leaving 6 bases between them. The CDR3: CASSQTSSYEQYF. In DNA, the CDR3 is TGCGCCAGCAGCCAGACATCCTCCTACGAGCAGTACTTC.

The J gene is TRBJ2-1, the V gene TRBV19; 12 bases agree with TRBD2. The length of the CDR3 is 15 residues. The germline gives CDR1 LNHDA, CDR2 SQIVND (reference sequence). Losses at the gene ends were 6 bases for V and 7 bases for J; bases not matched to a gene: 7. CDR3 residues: CASSPSGGAANEQFF. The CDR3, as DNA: TGTGCCAGTAGCCCTAGCGGGGGGGCCGCAAATGAGCAGTTCTTC.

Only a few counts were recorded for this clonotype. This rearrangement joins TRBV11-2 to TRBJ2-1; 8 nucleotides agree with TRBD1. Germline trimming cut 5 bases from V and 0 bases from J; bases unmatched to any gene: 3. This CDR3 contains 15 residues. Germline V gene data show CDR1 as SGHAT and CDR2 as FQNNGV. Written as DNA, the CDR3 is TGTGCCAGCAGCGAAGACAGGGGCTCCTACAATGAGCAGTTCTTC. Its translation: CASSEDRGSYNEQFF.

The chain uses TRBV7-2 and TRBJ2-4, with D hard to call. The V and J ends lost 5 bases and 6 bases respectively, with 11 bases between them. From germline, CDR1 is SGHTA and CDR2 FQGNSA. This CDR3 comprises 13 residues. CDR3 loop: CASSPRIPNIQYF. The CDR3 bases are TGTGCCAGCAGCCCCAGGATACCAAACATTCAGTACTTC.

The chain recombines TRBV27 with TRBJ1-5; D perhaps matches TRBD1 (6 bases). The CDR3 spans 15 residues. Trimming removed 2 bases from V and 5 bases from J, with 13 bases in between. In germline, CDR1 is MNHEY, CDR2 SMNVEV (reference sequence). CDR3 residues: CASSLGGSPYQPQHF. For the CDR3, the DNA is TGTGCCAGCAGTTTAGGGGGCAGCCCATATCAGCCCCAGCATTTT.

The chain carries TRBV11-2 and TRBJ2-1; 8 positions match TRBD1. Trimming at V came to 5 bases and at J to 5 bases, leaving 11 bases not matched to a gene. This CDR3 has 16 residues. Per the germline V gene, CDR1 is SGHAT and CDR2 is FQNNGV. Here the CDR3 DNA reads TGTGCCAGCAGCCCCCCACGGACAGGGCTCAACAATGAGCAGTTCTTC. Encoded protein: CASSPPRTGLNNEQFF.

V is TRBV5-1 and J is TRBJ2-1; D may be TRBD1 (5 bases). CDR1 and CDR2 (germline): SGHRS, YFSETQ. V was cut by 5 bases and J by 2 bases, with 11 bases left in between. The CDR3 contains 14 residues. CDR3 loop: CASRTLGAYNEQFF. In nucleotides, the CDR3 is TGCGCCAGCAGAACGCTAGGGGCCTACAATGAGCAGTTCTTC. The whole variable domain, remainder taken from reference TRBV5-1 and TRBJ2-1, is KAGVTQTPRYLIKTRGQQVTLSCSPISGHRSVSWYQQTPGQGLQFLFEYFSETQRNKGNFPGRFSGRQFSNSRSEMNVSTLELGDSALYLCASRTLGAYNEQFFGPGTRLTVL.

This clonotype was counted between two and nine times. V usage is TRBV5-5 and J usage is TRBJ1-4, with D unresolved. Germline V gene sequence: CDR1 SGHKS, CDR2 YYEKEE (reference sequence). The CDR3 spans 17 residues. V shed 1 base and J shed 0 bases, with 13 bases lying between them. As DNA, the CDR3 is TGTGCCAGCAGCTTGTTGATTCCCCCGGCAACTAATGAAAAACTGTTTTTT. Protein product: CASSLLIPPATNEKLFF.

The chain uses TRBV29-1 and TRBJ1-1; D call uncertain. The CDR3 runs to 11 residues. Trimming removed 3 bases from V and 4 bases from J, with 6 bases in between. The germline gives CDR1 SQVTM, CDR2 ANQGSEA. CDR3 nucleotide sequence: TGCAGCGTTGATCGCAGCACTGAAGCTTTCTTT. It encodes CSVDRSTEAFF. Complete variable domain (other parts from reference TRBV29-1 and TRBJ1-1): SAVISQKPSRDICQRGTSLTIQCQVDSQVTMMFWYRQQPGQSLTLIATANQGSEATYESGFVIDKFPISRPNLTFSTLTVSNMSPEDSSIYLCSVDRSTEAFFGQGTRLTVV.

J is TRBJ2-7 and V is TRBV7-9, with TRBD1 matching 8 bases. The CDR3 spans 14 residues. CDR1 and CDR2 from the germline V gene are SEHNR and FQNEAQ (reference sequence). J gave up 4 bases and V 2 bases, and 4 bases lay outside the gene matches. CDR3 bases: TGTGCCAGCAGCTTAAACAGGGGGGAATACGAGCAGTACTTC. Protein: CASSLNRGEYEQYF.

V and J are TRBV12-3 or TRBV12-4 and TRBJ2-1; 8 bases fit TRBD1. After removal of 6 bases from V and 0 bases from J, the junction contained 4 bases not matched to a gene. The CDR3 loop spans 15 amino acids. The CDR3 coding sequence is TGTGCCAGCAGGGGGACAGGACGCTCCTACAATGAGCAGTTCTTC. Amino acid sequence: CASRGTGRSYNEQFF.

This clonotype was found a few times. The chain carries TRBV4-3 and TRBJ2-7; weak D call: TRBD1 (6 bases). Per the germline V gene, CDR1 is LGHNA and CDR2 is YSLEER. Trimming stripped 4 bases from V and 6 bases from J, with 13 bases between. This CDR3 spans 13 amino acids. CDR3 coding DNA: TGCGCCAGCAGCCCACAACAGGGACGCGAGCAGTACTTC. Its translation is CASSPQQGREQYF.

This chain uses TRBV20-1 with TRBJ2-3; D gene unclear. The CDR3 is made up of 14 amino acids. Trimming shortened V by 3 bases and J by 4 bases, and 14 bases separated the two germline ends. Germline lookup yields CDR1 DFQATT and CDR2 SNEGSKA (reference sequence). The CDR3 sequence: CSASSPIEPDTQYF. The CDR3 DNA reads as TGCAGTGCTAGCTCTCCGATCGAGCCAGATACGCAGTATTTT.

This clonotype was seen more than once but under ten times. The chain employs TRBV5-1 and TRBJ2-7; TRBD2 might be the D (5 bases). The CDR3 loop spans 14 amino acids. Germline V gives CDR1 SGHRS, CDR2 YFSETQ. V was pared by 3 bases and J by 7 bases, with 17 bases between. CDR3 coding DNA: TGCGCCAGCAGCTATTTGGCGGGCGCTAGTGAGCAGTACTTC. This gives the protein CASSYLAGASEQYF.

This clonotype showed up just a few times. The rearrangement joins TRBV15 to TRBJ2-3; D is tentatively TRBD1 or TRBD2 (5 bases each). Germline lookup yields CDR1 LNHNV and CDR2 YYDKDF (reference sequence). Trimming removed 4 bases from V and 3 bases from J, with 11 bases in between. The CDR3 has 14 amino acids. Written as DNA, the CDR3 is TGTGCCACCAGCAAACGCAGGGAGACAGATACGCAGTATTTT. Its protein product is CATSKRRETDTQYF.

CDR3 in DNA: TGTGCCAGCAGCCAAAGGGGGGGGATAGCGGGGCAGAATGAGCAGTTCTTC. Residues: CASSQRGGIAGQNEQFF. The rearrangement joins TRBV4-2 to TRBJ2-1, with 8 bases fitting TRBD2. The CDR3 covers 17 residues. After removal of 2 bases from V and 7 bases from J, the junction contained 13 bases not matched to a gene. Germline V gene sequence: CDR1 LGHNA, CDR2 YNFKEQ.

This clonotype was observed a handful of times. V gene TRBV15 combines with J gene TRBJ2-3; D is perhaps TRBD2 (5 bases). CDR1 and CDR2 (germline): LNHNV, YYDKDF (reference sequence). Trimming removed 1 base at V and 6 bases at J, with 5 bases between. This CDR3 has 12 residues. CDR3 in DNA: TGTGCCACCAGCAGAGTAGCGGATACGCAGTATTTT. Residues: CATSRVADTQYF.

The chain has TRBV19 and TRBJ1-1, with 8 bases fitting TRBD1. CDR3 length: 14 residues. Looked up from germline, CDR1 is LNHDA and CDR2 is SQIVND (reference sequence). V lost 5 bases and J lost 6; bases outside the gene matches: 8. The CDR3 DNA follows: TGTGCCAGTAGTGTACCGGGACAGGCCTCTGAAGCTTTCTTT. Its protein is CASSVPGQASEAFF.

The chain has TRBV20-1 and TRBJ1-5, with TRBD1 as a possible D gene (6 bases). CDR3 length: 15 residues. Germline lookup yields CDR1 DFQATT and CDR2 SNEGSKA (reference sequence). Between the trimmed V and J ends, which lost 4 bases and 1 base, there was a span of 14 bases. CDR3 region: CSATGGGGSNQPQHF. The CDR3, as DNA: TGCAGTGCTACCGGAGGGGGGGGAAGCAATCAGCCCCAGCATTTT.

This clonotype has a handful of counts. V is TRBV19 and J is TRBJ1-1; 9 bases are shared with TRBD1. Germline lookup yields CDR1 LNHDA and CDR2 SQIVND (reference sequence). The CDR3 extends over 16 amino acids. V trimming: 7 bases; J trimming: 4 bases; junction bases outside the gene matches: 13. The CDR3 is CASTLRPGQGRTEAFF. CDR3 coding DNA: TGTGCCAGTACCCTCAGGCCGGGACAGGGACGCACTGAAGCTTTCTTT.

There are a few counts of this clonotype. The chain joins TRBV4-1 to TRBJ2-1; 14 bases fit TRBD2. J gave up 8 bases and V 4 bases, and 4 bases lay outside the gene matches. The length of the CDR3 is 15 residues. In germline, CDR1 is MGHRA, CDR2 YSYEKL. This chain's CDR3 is CASSRTSGGSDEQFF. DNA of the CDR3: TGCGCCAGCAGCCGGACTAGCGGGGGGAGCGATGAGCAGTTCTTC.

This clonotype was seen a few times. CDR3 residues: CASSKASDPIRRTDSYEQYF. For the CDR3, the DNA is TGTGCCAGCAGCAAAGCGTCGGATCCTATCCGAAGGACAGACTCCTACGAGCAGTACTTC. The chain links TRBV21-1 to TRBJ2-7; the D call of TRBD1 is as the table states it, not checked on the DNA. TRBV21-1 is given as a pseudogene. The CDR3 has 20 amino acids.

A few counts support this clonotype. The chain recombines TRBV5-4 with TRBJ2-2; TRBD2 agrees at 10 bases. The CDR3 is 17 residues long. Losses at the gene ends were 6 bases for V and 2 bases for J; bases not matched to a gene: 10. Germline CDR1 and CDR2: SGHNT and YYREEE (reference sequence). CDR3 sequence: CASNGASGGPNTGELFF. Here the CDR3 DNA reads TGTGCCAGCAACGGTGCTAGCGGGGGCCCCAACACCGGGGAGCTGTTTTTT. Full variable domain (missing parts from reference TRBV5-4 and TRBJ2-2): ETGVTQSPTHLIKTRGQQVTLRCSSQSGHNTVSWYQQALGQGPQFIFQYYREEENGRGNFPPRFSGLQFPNYSSELNVNALELDDSALYLCASNGASGGPNTGELFFGEGSRLTVL.

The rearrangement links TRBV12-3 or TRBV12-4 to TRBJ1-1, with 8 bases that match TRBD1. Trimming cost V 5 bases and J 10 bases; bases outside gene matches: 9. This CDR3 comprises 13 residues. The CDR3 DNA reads TGTGCCAGCAGTCCCCAGGGGGCGGTCGTAGCTTTCTTT. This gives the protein CASSPQGAVVAFF.

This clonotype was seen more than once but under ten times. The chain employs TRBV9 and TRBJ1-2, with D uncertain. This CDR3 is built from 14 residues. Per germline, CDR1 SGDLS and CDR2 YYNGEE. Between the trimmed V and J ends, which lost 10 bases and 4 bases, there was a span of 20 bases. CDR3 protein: CAGPGREKIYGYTF. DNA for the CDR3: TGTGCCGGCCCGGGGAGGGAAAAGATCTATGGCTACACCTTC.

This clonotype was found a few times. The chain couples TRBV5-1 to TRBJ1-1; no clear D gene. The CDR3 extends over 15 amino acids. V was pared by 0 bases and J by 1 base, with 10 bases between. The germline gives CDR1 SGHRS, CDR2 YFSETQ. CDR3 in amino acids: CASSLVPQPNTEAFF. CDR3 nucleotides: TGCGCCAGCAGCTTGGTACCACAGCCGAACACTGAAGCTTTCTTT.

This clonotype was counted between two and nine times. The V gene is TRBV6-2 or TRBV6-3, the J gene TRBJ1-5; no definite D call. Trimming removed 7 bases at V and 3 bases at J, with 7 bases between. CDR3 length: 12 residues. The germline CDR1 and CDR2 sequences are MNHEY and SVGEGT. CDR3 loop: CASTRFNQPQHF. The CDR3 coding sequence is TGTGCCAGCACTCGATTCAATCAGCCCCAGCATTTT.

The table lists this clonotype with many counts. CDR3 bases: TGTGCCAGCAGCTTGGGGCAGGGCCCTGGCTACACCTTC. This sequence encodes CASSLGQGPGYTF. J is TRBJ1-2 and V is TRBV7-2; a possible D gene is TRBD1 (5 bases). Germline V gives CDR1 SGHTA, CDR2 FQGNSA. The CDR3 consists of 13 residues. Trimming pared 3 bases from V and 7 bases from J, leaving 12 bases between.

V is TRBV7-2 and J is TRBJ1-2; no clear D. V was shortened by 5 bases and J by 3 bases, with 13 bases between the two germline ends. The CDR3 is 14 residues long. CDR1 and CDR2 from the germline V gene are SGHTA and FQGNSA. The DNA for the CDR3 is TGTGCCAGCAGCCCCGGACCATGGGACTATGGCTACACCTTC. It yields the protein CASSPGPWDYGYTF.

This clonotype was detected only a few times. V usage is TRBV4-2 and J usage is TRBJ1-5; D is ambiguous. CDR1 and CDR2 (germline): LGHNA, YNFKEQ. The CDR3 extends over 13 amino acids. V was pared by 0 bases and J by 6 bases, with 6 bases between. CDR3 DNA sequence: TGTGCCAGCAGCCAAGATCCTGTTCAGCCCCAGCATTTT. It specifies CASSQDPVQPQHF.